This entry lists 25 T cell receptor beta chains sequenced from one sample in a study of T cell responses to AZD1222 COVID-19 vaccine. Clones were read by immunoSEQ multiplex PCR, and TCRdb kept only the in-frame ones, dropping some. Among roughly 150,000 clones listed, roughly 90% were seen once. Sequenced here: peripheral blood, sampled on day 0 of AZD1222 vaccination. The receptors stem from an adult in good health.

The chain's CDR3 is CASSLDKTGYYEQYF. DNA for the CDR3: TGTGCCAGCAGCTTAGACAAGACAGGGTACTACGAGCAGTACTTC. The chain is built from TRBV7-9 and TRBJ2-7, with 7 bases fitting TRBD1. Germline V CDR1 and CDR2: SEHNR, FQNEAQ (reference sequence). The CDR3 has 15 residues. With V trimmed by 1 base and J by 3 bases, 6 bases remained unmatched.

The rearrangement links TRBV4-3 to TRBJ2-7; 9 bases match TRBD1. This CDR3 spans 15 amino acids. Germline assignment: CDR1 LGHNA and CDR2 YSLEER. Unmatched junction bases numbered 4, after V lost 2 bases and J lost 2 bases. CDR3 nucleotide sequence: TGCGCCAGCAGCCAACAGAGACAGGGGGCCTACGAGCAGTACTTC. Translation gives CASSQQRQGAYEQYF.

This clone has more than one count but fewer than ten. The chain joins TRBV7-3 to TRBJ1-1; D call uncertain. There are 16 residues in the CDR3. CDR1 and CDR2 (germline): SGHTA, FQGTGA. V was trimmed by 3 bases and J by 0 bases, leaving 14 bases between them. CDR3 nucleotide sequence: TGTGCCAGCAGCTTTGGCCCTCAGACCTTGAACACTGAAGCTTTCTTT. Protein product: CASSFGPQTLNTEAFF.

The V and J genes are TRBV6-2 or TRBV6-3 and TRBJ1-1; D gene ambiguous. CDR3 size: 14 residues. Per the germline V gene, CDR1 is MNHEY and CDR2 is SVGEGT. V was cut by 0 bases and J by 3 bases, with 8 bases left in between. The CDR3: CASSYSFGDTEAFF. DNA for the CDR3: TGTGCCAGCAGTTACTCATTTGGTGACACTGAAGCTTTCTTT.

The chain has TRBV30 and TRBJ2-5; 12 nucleotides agree with TRBD1. CDR3 length: 12 residues. Looked up from germline, CDR1 is GTSNPN and CDR2 is SVGIG (reference sequence). CDR3 region: CGSGTGGWTQYF. The DNA for the CDR3 is TGTGGTTCTGGGACAGGGGGCTGGACCCAGTACTTC. The entire variable domain, with the rest obtained from reference TRBV30 and TRBJ2-5, is as follows: SQTIHQWPATLVQPVGSPLSLECTVEGTSNPNLYWYRQAAGRGLQLLFYSVGIGQISSEVPQNLSASRPQDRQFILSSKKLLLSDSGFYLCGSGTGGWTQYFGPGTRLLVL.

The chain employs TRBV28 and TRBJ1-5; 8 nucleotides align to TRBD1. CDR1 MDHEN and CDR2 SYDVKM come from the germline V gene. V shed 2 bases and J 2 bases; nucleotides not matched to a gene: 2. The CDR3 is 15 amino acids. The CDR3 coding sequence is TGTGCCAGCAGTTTACCACAGGGGGGCAATCAGCCCCAGCATTTT. This codes for CASSLPQGGNQPQHF.

The CDR3 DNA sequence: TGTGCCAGCTCACCAAGGGGAACGAATAATTCACCCCTCCACTTT. Translated: CASSPRGTNNSPLHF. The chain carries TRBV18 and TRBJ1-6, with D tentatively TRBD1 (5 bases). The CDR3 is 15 residues long. Germline V gene sequence: CDR1 KGHSH, CDR2 LQKENI. The V gene lost 2 bases and the J gene lost 5 bases, with 10 bases spanning the gap.

The chain carries TRBV3-1 (or the pseudogene TRBV3-2) and TRBJ1-1, with 9 bases matching TRBD1. This CDR3 is 15 amino acids long. Germline V lookup: CDR1 LGHDT, CDR2 YNNKEL (reference sequence). Unmatched junction bases numbered 4, after V lost 1 base and J lost 4 bases. CDR3 protein: CASSQGDRVGTEAFF. The CDR3 coding sequence is TGTGCCAGCAGCCAAGGGGACAGGGTAGGCACTGAAGCTTTCTTT.

The V call is TRBV11-2, the J call TRBJ1-4, with D possibly being TRBD1 (6 bases). Germline CDR1 SGHAT, CDR2 FQNNGV. This CDR3 spans 15 amino acids. The V end lost 5 bases, the J end lost 4 bases, and 14 bases lay between the germline ends. CDR3 DNA: TGTGCCAGCAGCGCATACAGGGCCTTTAATGAAAAACTGTTTTTT. It codes for CASSAYRAFNEKLFF.

The chain joins TRBV7-2 to TRBJ1-1; D gene unclear. This CDR3 contains 13 residues. Trimming pared 1 base from V and 6 bases from J, leaving 9 bases between. Germline V gene lookup returns CDR1 SGHTA and CDR2 FQGNSA. The CDR3 reads CASSLVAGPEAFF. The CDR3 DNA reads TGTGCCAGCAGCTTAGTGGCAGGCCCTGAAGCTTTCTTT.

Only a few counts were recorded for this clone. The chain recombines TRBV5-1 with TRBJ1-6; no clear D gene. Trimming took 1 base from V and 10 from J, leaving 18 bases between them. Germline CDR1 SGHRS, CDR2 YFSETQ. CDR3 length equals 16 residues. The DNA for the CDR3 is TGCGCCAGCAGCTTGATACCCCCGGGATCGGAATCACCCCTCCACTTT. It codes for CASSLIPPGSESPLHF.

V and J are TRBV6-2 or TRBV6-3 and TRBJ2-3; 12 bases map to TRBD2. The germline V gene encodes CDR1 MNHEY and CDR2 SVGEGT. The V and J ends lost 6 bases and 1 base, in that order; junction bases with no gene match: 2. The CDR3 is made up of 15 amino acids. CDR3 sequence (DNA): TGTGCCAGCAGACCTAGCGGGGGGGGCACAGATACGCAGTATTTT. Translating it yields CASRPSGGGTDTQYF.

This chain connects TRBV2 to TRBJ1-2; TRBD1 matches 8 bases. Germline lookup yields CDR1 SNHLY and CDR2 FYNNEI. V lost 6 bases to trimming and J lost 1 base; unmatched junction nucleotides: 7. The CDR3 length is 15 residues. The CDR3 DNA is TGTGCCAGCAGGGCAGGACAGGGTATTAACTATGGCTACACCTTC. This gives the protein CASRAGQGINYGYTF.

The chain is built from TRBV7-3 and TRBJ2-1; 9 positions agree with TRBD1. CDR1 SGHTA and CDR2 FQGTGA come from the germline V gene. The CDR3 covers 17 residues. The V and J ends lost 2 bases and 0 bases, in that order; junction bases with no gene match: 5. The CDR3 region has the DNA TGTGCCAGCAGCTTATTACAGGGGGCTAGCTCCTACAATGAGCAGTTCTTC. Its translation is CASSLLQGASSYNEQFF.

This clone has a single count. This sequence joins TRBV6-5 and TRBJ1-1; perhaps TRBD1 as D (5 bases). Per the germline V gene, CDR1 is MNHEY and CDR2 is SVGAGI. The CDR3 loop spans 16 amino acids. V was clipped by 3 bases and J by 1 base, with 15 bases between them. This CDR3 is CASSYGAVWENTEAFF. The CDR3 region has the DNA TGTGCCAGCAGTTATGGGGCCGTTTGGGAGAACACTGAAGCTTTCTTT.

The rearrangement links TRBV9 to TRBJ2-5; 9 bases align to TRBD2. The junction had 7 bases not matched to a gene; V was cut back by 6 bases and J by 1 base. CDR1 is SGDLS and CDR2 is YYNGEE in the germline V gene. This CDR3 region has 15 residues. For the CDR3, the DNA is TGTGCCAGCACCCGCTCTAGCGGGGCCCAAGAGACCCAGTACTTC. Translation: CASTRSSGAQETQYF.

The chain links TRBV6-5 to TRBJ1-1, with D maybe TRBD1 (6 bases). This CDR3 comprises 14 residues. Germline CDR1 MNHEY, CDR2 SVGAGI. The V end was cut by 4 bases, the J end by 3 bases, with 12 bases between. CDR3 amino acids: CASSSKQGYTEAFF. The DNA for the CDR3 is TGTGCCAGCAGTTCGAAGCAGGGGTACACTGAAGCTTTCTTT.

The chain combines TRBV9 with TRBJ2-5; 9 bases are shared with TRBD2. The CDR3 consists of 15 residues. J was trimmed by 1 base and V by 4 bases; bases with no gene match: 5. Per germline, CDR1 SGDLS and CDR2 YYNGEE. CDR3 DNA sequence: TGTGCCAGCAGCCCCGTAGCGGGGGTCCAAGAGACCCAGTACTTC. The encoded protein is CASSPVAGVQETQYF.

This clone was counted only a few times. CDR3 residues: CASSLGFTEITPQYF. CDR3 bases: TGTGCCAGCAGTTTAGGGTTTACGGAAATTACCCCCCAGTACTTC. This chain uses TRBV6-5 with TRBJ2-5; no clear D. This CDR3 region has 15 residues. V shed 4 bases and J shed 9 bases, with 21 bases lying between them. Germline V gene sequence: CDR1 MNHEY, CDR2 SVGAGI.

This clone has only a few counts. The rearrangement uses TRBV12-3 or TRBV12-4 and TRBJ2-2; no clear D gene. This CDR3 is 13 amino acids long. Trimming left V 6 bases short and J 6 bases short, with 11 bases between. Here the CDR3 DNA reads TGTGCCAGCAGCTTCGCCCAATCCGGGGAGCTGTTTTTT. Protein: CASSFAQSGELFF.

V usage is TRBV6-9 and J usage is TRBJ2-7; TRBD1 agrees at 9 bases. CDR3 length: 14 amino acids. The ends lost 6 bases at V and 5 bases at J; junction bases unmatched: 8. Germline CDR1 reads MNHGY; CDR2 reads SVAAGI. The CDR3 reads CASRRDRAFDEQYF. The CDR3 DNA is TGTGCCAGCAGACGGGACAGGGCGTTCGACGAGCAGTACTTC.

V and J are TRBV7-9 and TRBJ1-3, with D unclear. Germline V gives CDR1 SEHNR, CDR2 FQNEAQ (reference sequence). This CDR3 contains 14 residues. The ends were cut back, 4 bases at V and 0 bases at J, with 7 bases in the middle. The CDR3 nucleotides read TGTGCCAGCAGCTCCTTAAGCTCTGGAAACACCATATATTTT. The encoded protein is CASSSLSSGNTIYF.

The chain recombines TRBV6-1 with TRBJ1-6, with a possible D match to TRBD1 (5 bases). Germline values: CDR1 MNHNS, CDR2 SASEGT. The CDR3 covers 14 residues. V was pared by 2 bases and J by 5 bases, with 7 bases between. In DNA form, the CDR3 reads TGTGCCAGCAGTGAATGGGGGAATAATTCACCCCTCCACTTT. Its translation is CASSEWGNNSPLHF.

The CDR3 region is CASSLAGGPPAYGYTF. Here the CDR3 DNA reads TGTGCCAGCAGCTTGGCAGGGGGCCCACCCGCCTATGGCTACACCTTC. This sequence joins TRBV5-4 and TRBJ1-2; the match to TRBD1 covers 8 bases. J was trimmed by 4 bases and V by 0 bases; bases with no gene match: 8. Germline V lookup: CDR1 SGHNT, CDR2 YYREEE (reference sequence). The CDR3 is 16 amino acids.

V and J are TRBV28 and TRBJ2-7, with TRBD2 as a possible D gene (6 bases). The length of the CDR3 is 17 residues. V shed 5 bases and J shed 7 bases, with 27 bases lying between them. Per the germline V gene, CDR1 is MDHEN and CDR2 is SYDVKM. CDR3 region: CASSPVRGTWVKGEQYF. The DNA for the CDR3 is TGTGCCAGCAGTCCCGTCAGAGGGACTTGGGTCAAGGGAGAGCAGTACTTC.